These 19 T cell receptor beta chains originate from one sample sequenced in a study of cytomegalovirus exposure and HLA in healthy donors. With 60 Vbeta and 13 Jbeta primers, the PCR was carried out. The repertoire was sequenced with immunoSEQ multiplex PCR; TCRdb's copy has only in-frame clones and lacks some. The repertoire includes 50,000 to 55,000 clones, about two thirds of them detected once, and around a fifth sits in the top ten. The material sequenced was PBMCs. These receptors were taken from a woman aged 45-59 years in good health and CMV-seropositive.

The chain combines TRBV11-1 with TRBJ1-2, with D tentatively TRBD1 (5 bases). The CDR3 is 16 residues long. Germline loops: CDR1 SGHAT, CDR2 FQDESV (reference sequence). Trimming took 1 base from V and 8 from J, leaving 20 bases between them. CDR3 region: CASSLETAGGFSGYTF. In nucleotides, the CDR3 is TGTGCCAGCAGCTTAGAGACAGCCGGCGGCTTCTCGGGCTACACCTTC.

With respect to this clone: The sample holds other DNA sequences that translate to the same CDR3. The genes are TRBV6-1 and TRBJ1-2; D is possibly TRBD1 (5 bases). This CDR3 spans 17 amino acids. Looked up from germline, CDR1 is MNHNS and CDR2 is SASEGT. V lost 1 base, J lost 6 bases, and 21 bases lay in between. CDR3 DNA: TGTGCCAGCAGTGAAGGGGTGTTTCAGGGAGGGATAAATGGCTACACCTTC. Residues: CASSEGVFQGGINGYTF.

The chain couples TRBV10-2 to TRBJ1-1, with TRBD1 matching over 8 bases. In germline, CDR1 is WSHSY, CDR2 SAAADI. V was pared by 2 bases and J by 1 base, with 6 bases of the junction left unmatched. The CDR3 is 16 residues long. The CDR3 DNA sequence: TGCGCCAGCAGTGAGGCGATGGACAGGGAGAACACTGAAGCTTTCTTT. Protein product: CASSEAMDRENTEAFF.

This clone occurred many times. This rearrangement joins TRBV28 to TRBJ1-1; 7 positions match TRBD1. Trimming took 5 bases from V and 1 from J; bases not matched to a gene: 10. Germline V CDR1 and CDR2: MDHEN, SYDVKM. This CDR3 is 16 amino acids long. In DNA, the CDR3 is TGTGCCAGCAGTACCTGGGACAGAAGTACGAACACTGAAGCTTTCTTT. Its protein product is CASSTWDRSTNTEAFF.

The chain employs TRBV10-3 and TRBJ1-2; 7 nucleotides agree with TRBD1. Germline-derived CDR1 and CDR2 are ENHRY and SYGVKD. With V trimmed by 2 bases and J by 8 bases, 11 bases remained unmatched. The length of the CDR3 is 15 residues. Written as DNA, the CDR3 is TGTGCCATCAGTGAGCCCCCGACAGGGACGAAGGGCTACACCTTC. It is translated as CAISEPPTGTKGYTF.

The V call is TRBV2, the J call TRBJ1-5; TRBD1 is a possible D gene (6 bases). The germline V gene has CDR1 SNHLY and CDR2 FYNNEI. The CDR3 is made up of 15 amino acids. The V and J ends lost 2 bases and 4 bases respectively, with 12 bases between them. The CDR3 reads CASSEWRGANQPQHF. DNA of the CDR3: TGTGCCAGCAGTGAATGGCGGGGGGCGAATCAGCCCCAGCATTTT.

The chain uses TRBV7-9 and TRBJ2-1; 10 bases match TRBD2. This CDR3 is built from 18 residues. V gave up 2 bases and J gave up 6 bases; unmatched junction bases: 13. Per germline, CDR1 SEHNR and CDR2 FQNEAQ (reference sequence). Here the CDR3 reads CASSLPRRLAGASNEQFF. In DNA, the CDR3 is TGTGCCAGCAGCTTACCGAGGCGGCTAGCGGGGGCCTCCAATGAGCAGTTCTTC.

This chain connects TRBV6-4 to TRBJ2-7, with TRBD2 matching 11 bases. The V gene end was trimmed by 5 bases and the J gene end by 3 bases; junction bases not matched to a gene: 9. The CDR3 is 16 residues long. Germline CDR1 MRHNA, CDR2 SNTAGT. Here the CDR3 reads CASSNTGLAVVYEQYF. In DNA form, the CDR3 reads TGTGCCAGCAGTAACACGGGACTAGCGGTAGTCTACGAGCAGTACTTC.

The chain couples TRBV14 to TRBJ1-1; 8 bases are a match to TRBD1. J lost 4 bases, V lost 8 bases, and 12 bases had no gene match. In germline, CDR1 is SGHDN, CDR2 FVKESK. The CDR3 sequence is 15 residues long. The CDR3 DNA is TGTGCCAGCTTACCAATTTCAGGGGGCGGCACTGAAGCTTTCTTT. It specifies CASLPISGGGTEAFF.

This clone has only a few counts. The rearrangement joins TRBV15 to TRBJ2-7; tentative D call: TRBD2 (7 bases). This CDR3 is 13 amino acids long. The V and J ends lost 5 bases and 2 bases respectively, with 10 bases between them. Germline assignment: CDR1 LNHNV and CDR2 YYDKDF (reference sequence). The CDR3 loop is CATSEGGTYEQYF. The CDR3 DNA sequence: TGTGCCACCAGCGAGGGGGGGACCTACGAGCAGTACTTC.

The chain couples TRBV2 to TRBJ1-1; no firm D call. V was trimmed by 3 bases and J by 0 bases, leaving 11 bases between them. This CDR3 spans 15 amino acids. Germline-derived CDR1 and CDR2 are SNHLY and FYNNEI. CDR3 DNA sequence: TGTGCCAGCAGTGAGGCCCCAGTGATGAACACTGAAGCTTTCTTT. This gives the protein CASSEAPVMNTEAFF.

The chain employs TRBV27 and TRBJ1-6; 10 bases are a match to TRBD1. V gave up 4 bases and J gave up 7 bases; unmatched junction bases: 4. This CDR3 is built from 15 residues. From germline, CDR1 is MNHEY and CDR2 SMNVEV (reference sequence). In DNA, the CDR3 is TGTGCCAGCAGTTCTCCGGGACAGGGGAATTCACCCCTCCACTTT. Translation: CASSSPGQGNSPLHF.

CDR3 sequence: CASRQATVNTEAFF. In DNA form, the CDR3 reads TGTGCCAGCAGGCAGGCGACAGTCAACACTGAAGCTTTCTTT. J is TRBJ1-1 and V is TRBV6-5; D possibly corresponds to TRBD1 (5 bases). The CDR3 consists of 14 residues. Trimming stripped 6 bases from V and 2 bases from J, with 13 bases between. Germline CDR1 MNHEY, CDR2 SVGAGI.

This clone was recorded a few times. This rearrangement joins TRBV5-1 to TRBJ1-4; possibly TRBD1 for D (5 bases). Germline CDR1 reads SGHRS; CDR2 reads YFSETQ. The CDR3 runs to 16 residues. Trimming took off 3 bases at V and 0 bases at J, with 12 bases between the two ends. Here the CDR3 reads CASSSQGIATNEKLFF. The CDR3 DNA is TGCGCCAGCAGCTCCCAGGGTATTGCAACTAATGAAAAACTGTTTTTT.

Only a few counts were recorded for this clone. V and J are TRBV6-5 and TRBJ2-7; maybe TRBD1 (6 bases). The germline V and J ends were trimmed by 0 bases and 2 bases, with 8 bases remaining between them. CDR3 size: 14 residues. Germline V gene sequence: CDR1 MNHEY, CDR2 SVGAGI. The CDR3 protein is CASSYSQGTYEQYF. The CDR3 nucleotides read TGTGCCAGCAGTTACTCGCAGGGGACCTACGAGCAGTACTTC.

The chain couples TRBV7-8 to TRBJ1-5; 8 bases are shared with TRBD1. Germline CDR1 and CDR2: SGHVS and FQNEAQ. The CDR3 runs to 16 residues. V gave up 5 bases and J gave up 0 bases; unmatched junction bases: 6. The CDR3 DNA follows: TGTGCCAGCAGCGCCGGGACAGGTTCTAGCAATCAGCCCCAGCATTTT. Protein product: CASSAGTGSSNQPQHF.

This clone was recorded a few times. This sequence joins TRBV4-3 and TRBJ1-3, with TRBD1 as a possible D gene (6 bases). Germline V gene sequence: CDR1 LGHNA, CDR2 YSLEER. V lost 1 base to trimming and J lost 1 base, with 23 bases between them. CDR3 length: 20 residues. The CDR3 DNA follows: TGCGCCAGCAGCCAAGCGGCGCGTCGGACAGAAGCAACATCTGGAAACACCATATATTTT. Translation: CASSQAARRTEATSGNTIYF.

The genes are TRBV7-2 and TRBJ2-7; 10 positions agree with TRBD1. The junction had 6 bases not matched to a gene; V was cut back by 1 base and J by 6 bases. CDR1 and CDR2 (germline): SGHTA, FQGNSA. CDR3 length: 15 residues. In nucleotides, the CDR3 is TGTGCCAGCAGCTTAGGGGACAGGGGATCAGGCGAGCAGTACTTC. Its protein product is CASSLGDRGSGEQYF.

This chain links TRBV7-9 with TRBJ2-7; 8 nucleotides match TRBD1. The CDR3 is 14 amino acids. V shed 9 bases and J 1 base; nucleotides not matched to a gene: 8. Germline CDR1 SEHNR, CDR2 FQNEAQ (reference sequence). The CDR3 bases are TGTGCCAGTTCACGGGACAGGCTATCCTACGAGCAGTACTTC. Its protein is CASSRDRLSYEQYF.